The sequence of this T cell receptor (beta chain) was determined in a study of technical replicates of blood from four donors. Germline CDR1 and CDR2: SGDLS and YYNGEE. The CDR3 loop spans 14 amino acids. Losses at the gene ends were 3 bases for V and 12 bases for J; bases not matched to a gene: 4. Using immunoSEQ multiplex PCR, the repertoire was profiled, and TCRdb retains in-frame clones only, with some absent. The sample shows several thousand clones, 90% to 96% of them seen only once. The sample was PBMCs. The TCR sequence derives from a human donor in good health. The V gene is TRBV9, the J gene TRBJ2-1; 15 nucleotides line up with TRBD2. Here the CDR3 DNA reads TGTGCCAGCAGCGCCGGACTAGCGGGGGGGTGGCAGTTCTTC. Translating gives CASSAGLAGGWQFF.